The next 27 T cell receptor beta chains were all read from a single sample in a study of beta chain features in type 1 diabetes. No antigens are known for them. Expressed TCRB transcripts were sequenced after all isolated RNA was converted to cDNA. Using immunoSEQ multiplex PCR, the repertoire was profiled, and TCRdb retains in-frame clones only, with some absent. This repertoire shows roughly 730,000 clones, 13% found once; its top ten account for around 0.022%. General study results and limits: TCRB CDR3s were moderately but significantly shorter in Type 1 diabetes patients in all four CD4+ subsets.

Sequencing was carried out using naive CD4+ T cells from blood. These receptors were obtained from a man younger than 35 with type 1 diabetes.

This clone was counted only a few times. The V gene is TRBV4-1, the J gene TRBJ2-1; possible D gene TRBD2, 5 bases. Germline V lookup: CDR1 MGHRA, CDR2 YSYEKL. The V gene lost 3 bases and the J gene lost 0 bases, with 15 bases spanning the gap. This CDR3 is built from 17 residues. CDR3: CASSQTSGSSSYNEQFF. CDR3 bases: TGCGCCAGCAGCCAGACTTCGGGATCCAGCTCCTACAATGAGCAGTTCTTC.

The chain employs TRBV30 and TRBJ1-2; no firm D call. This CDR3 is built from 14 residues. Trimming cost V 6 bases and J 0 bases, with 14 bases left between them. Germline V CDR1 and CDR2: GTSNPN, SVGIG (reference sequence). For the CDR3, the DNA is TGTGCCTGTGACGGGCCAGCAGCTAACTATGGCTACACCTTC. Amino acids: CACDGPAANYGYTF.

The rearrangement links TRBV9 to TRBJ1-3, with no clear D. The V gene lost 3 bases and the J gene lost 2 bases, with 18 bases spanning the gap. Germline CDR1 is SGDLS and CDR2 is YYNGEE. The length of the CDR3 is 17 residues. Here the CDR3 reads CASSDDLAYVAGNTIYF. CDR3 coding DNA: TGTGCCAGCAGCGACGATCTAGCCTATGTAGCTGGAAACACCATATATTTT. Full variable domain (outside the CDR3, taken from reference TRBV9 and TRBJ1-3): DSGVTQTPKHLITATGQRVTLRCSPRSGDLSVYWYQQSLDQGLQFLIQYYNGEERAKGNILERFSAQQFPDLHSELNLSSLELGDSALYFCASSDDLAYVAGNTIYFGEGSWLTVV.

This clone was seen a few times. The V gene is TRBV5-1, the J gene TRBJ2-7; TRBD1 aligns across 9 bases. V was pared by 2 bases and J by 4 bases, with 4 bases of the junction left unmatched. Germline CDR1 SGHRS, CDR2 YFSETQ. This CDR3 is built from 14 residues. As DNA, the CDR3 is TGCGCCAGCAGCTTCGGGACAGGGTTTTACGAGCAGTACTTC. Translating gives CASSFGTGFYEQYF.

This rearrangement joins TRBV10-3 to TRBJ1-1; a weak D match, TRBD1 (6 bases). The CDR3 contains 16 residues. V was clipped by 3 bases and J by 5 bases, with 19 bases between them. Germline CDR1 ENHRY, CDR2 SYGVKD. CDR3 in amino acids: CAISDTGTSVGTEAFF. The CDR3 nucleotides read TGTGCCATCAGTGATACCGGGACATCAGTAGGGACTGAAGCTTTCTTT.

This rearrangement joins TRBV2 to TRBJ2-3; the D gene is possibly TRBD2 (6 bases). With 0 bases removed from V and 1 base from J, the gap between germline ends came to 11 bases. CDR3 length: 16 residues. In germline, CDR1 is SNHLY, CDR2 FYNNEI. In DNA form, the CDR3 reads TGTGCCAGCAGTGAAGCGCTCGGGGGTCGCACAGATACGCAGTATTTT. It codes for CASSEALGGRTDTQYF.

The DNA of the CDR3 is TGCGCCAGCAGCCTCATCTCCGGCGACACCGGGGAGCTGTTTTTT. This translates into CASSLISGDTGELFF. This chain connects TRBV5-1 to TRBJ2-2, with D unresolved. Germline assignment: CDR1 SGHRS and CDR2 YFSETQ. V lost 4 bases, J lost 3 bases, and 13 bases lay in between. There are 15 residues in the CDR3.

The chain couples TRBV10-3 to TRBJ2-1; D gene uncertain. The CDR3 consists of 13 residues. V lost 3 bases and J 5 bases, leaving 8 bases between the germline ends. CDR1 and CDR2 (germline): ENHRY, SYGVKD. CDR3: CAISDREDNEQFF. In DNA, the CDR3 is TGTGCCATCAGTGATAGAGAAGACAATGAGCAGTTCTTC.

This clone was recorded a few times. The J gene is TRBJ2-1, the V gene TRBV28; D is ambiguous. V was trimmed by 5 bases and J by 6 bases, leaving 20 bases between them. Per germline, CDR1 MDHEN and CDR2 SYDVKM. The CDR3 totals 16 residues. The CDR3 is CASSAPDTVHPNEQFF. CDR3 in DNA: TGTGCCAGCAGTGCACCCGACACCGTCCATCCCAATGAGCAGTTCTTC.

This clone was detected only a few times. The chain couples TRBV7-2 to TRBJ1-2, with TRBD1 identical over 12 bases. Trimming cost V 8 bases and J 4 bases; bases outside gene matches: 8. The germline V gene encodes CDR1 SGHTA and CDR2 FQGNSA. The CDR3 runs 15 residues. The CDR3, as DNA: TGTGCCAGCCTCTGGGGGACAGGGGGCGGCTATGGCTACACCTTC. Protein product: CASLWGTGGGYGYTF. Based on the CDR3 plus reference TRBV7-2 and TRBJ1-2, the full variable domain is GAGVSQSPSNKVTEKGKDVELRCDPISGHTALYWYRQSLGQGLEFLIYFQGNSAPDKSGLPSDRFSAERTGGSVSTLTIQRTQQEDSAVYLCASLWGTGGGYGYTFGSGTRLTVV.

The chain joins TRBV18 to TRBJ1-1; TRBD1 might be the D (5 bases). The CDR3 has 18 amino acids. V was shortened by 1 base and J by 4 bases, with 22 bases between the two germline ends. The germline gives CDR1 KGHSH, CDR2 LQKENI. Here the CDR3 DNA reads TGTGCCAGCTCACCACTTATAGGGCAGGGATATGGCGGCACTGAAGCTTTCTTT. Residues: CASSPLIGQGYGGTEAFF.

Concerning this clone itself: The same CDR3 can be traced to other DNA sequences in this sample. The chain has TRBV5-1 and TRBJ2-3; D gene unclear. The CDR3 sequence is 13 residues long. V lost 0 bases and J 1 base, leaving 3 bases between the germline ends. Germline V gene data show CDR1 as SGHRS and CDR2 as YFSETQ. The CDR3 protein is CASSLVRTDTQYF. The CDR3 coding sequence is TGCGCCAGCAGCTTGGTCCGCACAGATACGCAGTATTTT. The full variable domain, completed using reference TRBV5-1 and TRBJ2-3, is KAGVTQTPRYLIKTRGQQVTLSCSPISGHRSVSWYQQTPGQGLQFLFEYFSETQRNKGNFPGRFSGRQFSNSRSEMNVSTLELGDSALYLCASSLVRTDTQYFGPGTRLTVL.

The rearrangement joins TRBV11-2 to TRBJ2-7, with a weak D call TRBD2 (6 bases). CDR3 length: 16 amino acids. Trimming took off 1 base at V and 4 bases at J, with 17 bases between the two ends. In germline, CDR1 is SGHAT, CDR2 FQNNGV. CDR3 sequence: CASSLVWGTSSYEQYF. The CDR3 coding sequence is TGTGCCAGCAGCTTAGTCTGGGGGACTTCGAGTTACGAGCAGTACTTC.

This clone has a handful of counts. This sample includes further DNA sequences coding for the same CDR3. The V and J genes are TRBV10-3 and TRBJ2-3; D not certain. V lost 2 bases, J lost 0 bases, and 0 bases lay in between. Germline lookup yields CDR1 ENHRY and CDR2 SYGVKD. The CDR3 extends over 12 amino acids. CDR3 nucleotides: TGTGCCATCAGTGAGAGCACAGATACGCAGTATTTT. Translation: CAISESTDTQYF.

This clone was seen more than once but under ten times. Other nucleotide sequences from this sample produce the same CDR3. The chain couples TRBV30 to TRBJ1-1; D might be TRBD1 (5 bases). With 1 base removed from V and 2 bases from J, the gap between germline ends came to 8 bases. This CDR3 has 13 amino acids. Per germline, CDR1 GTSNPN and CDR2 SVGIG (reference sequence). This CDR3 reads CAWSGQGNTEAFF. The DNA of the CDR3 is TGTGCCTGGAGTGGTCAGGGTAACACTGAAGCTTTCTTT.

This chain uses TRBV30 with TRBJ1-6, with a possible D match to TRBD1 (5 bases). The CDR3 runs 14 residues. Trimming removed 0 bases from V and 10 bases from J, with 13 bases in between. The germline gives CDR1 GTSNPN, CDR2 SVGIG (reference sequence). CDR3 sequence: CAWSVLPGGSPLHF. Written as DNA, the CDR3 is TGTGCCTGGAGTGTACTGCCTGGGGGGTCACCCCTCCACTTT. Supplemented by reference TRBV30 and TRBJ1-6, the full variable domain reads SQTIHQWPATLVQPVGSPLSLECTVEGTSNPNLYWYRQAAGRGLQLLFYSVGIGQISSEVPQNLSASRPQDRQFILSSKKLLLSDSGFYLCAWSVLPGGSPLHFGNGTRLTVT.

The CDR3 DNA reads as TGTGCCTGGGGAGGGACTGCCCCGGGTTCACCCCTCCACTTT. This sequence encodes CAWGGTAPGSPLHF. V gene TRBV30 combines with J gene TRBJ1-6; D perhaps matches TRBD1 (5 bases). CDR1 is GTSNPN and CDR2 is SVGIG in the germline V gene (reference sequence). CDR3 length: 14 residues. Trimming stripped 5 bases from V and 9 bases from J, with 17 bases between.

The chain links TRBV5-4 to TRBJ1-1, with TRBD1 as a possible D gene (6 bases). CDR1 is SGHNT and CDR2 is YYREEE in the germline V gene (reference sequence). This CDR3 contains 15 residues. Trimming cost V 4 bases and J 3 bases, with 16 bases left between them. CDR3 DNA sequence: TGTGCCAGCAGCCCACCCACAGGGAAGTACACTGAAGCTTTCTTT. This encodes CASSPPTGKYTEAFF.

This clone has just a few counts. V is TRBV7-8 and J is TRBJ2-5; 8 bases are a match to TRBD1. V lost 5 bases and J lost 5; bases outside the gene matches: 10. Germline-derived CDR1 and CDR2 are SGHVS and FQNEAQ. The CDR3 runs to 15 residues. The CDR3 loop is CASSPLAGGAETQYF. CDR3 DNA: TGTGCCAGCAGCCCCCTGGCAGGGGGCGCGGAGACCCAGTACTTC.

This clone was seen more than once but under ten times. V is TRBV18 and J is TRBJ2-3; D is uncertain. The V end lost 4 bases, the J end lost 6 bases, and 11 bases lay between the germline ends. Germline assignment: CDR1 KGHSH and CDR2 LQKENI. The CDR3 length is 13 residues. CDR3 in DNA: TGTGCCAGCTCACATTCCGTGGAGGATACGCAGTATTTT. Translated: CASSHSVEDTQYF. The whole variable domain, filled in from reference TRBV18 and TRBJ2-3, reads NAGVMQNPRHLVRRRGQEARLRCSPMKGHSHVYWYRQLPEEGLKFMVYLQKENIIDESGMPKERFSAEFPKEGPSILRIQQVVRGDSAAYFCASSHSVEDTQYFGPGTRLTVL.

The J gene is TRBJ2-7, the V gene TRBV7-9; D gene unclear. V lost 5 bases, J lost 3 bases, and 11 bases lay in between. Germline values: CDR1 SEHNR, CDR2 FQNEAQ (reference sequence). CDR3 length: 13 amino acids. The CDR3 DNA sequence: TGTGCCAGCAGCCCGCCCGGCCTCTACGAGCAGTACTTC. This codes for CASSPPGLYEQYF.

The chain carries TRBV30 and TRBJ1-1; D gene unclear. Germline-derived CDR1 and CDR2 are GTSNPN and SVGIG (reference sequence). Trimming took off 3 bases at V and 10 bases at J, with 12 bases between the two ends. The CDR3 covers 11 residues. CDR3 bases: TGTGCCTGGAGCACCACCGCGGGAGCTTTCTTT. Translating gives CAWSTTAGAFF.

This clone was recorded a few times. This chain connects TRBV7-8 to TRBJ2-2; tentative D call: TRBD1 (5 bases). CDR3 length: 17 residues. Trimming pared 1 base from V and 4 bases from J, leaving 16 bases between. In germline, CDR1 is SGHVS, CDR2 FQNEAQ. CDR3: CASSLEIGPGFTGELFF. The CDR3 DNA is TGTGCCAGCAGCTTAGAAATTGGGCCAGGGTTCACCGGGGAGCTGTTTTTT.

This rearrangement joins TRBV30 to TRBJ2-3; D uncertain. Per the germline V gene, CDR1 is GTSNPN and CDR2 is SVGIG (reference sequence). V was cut by 8 bases and J by 0 bases, with 15 bases left in between. The CDR3 runs 14 residues. Here the CDR3 reads CALQAAASTDTQYF. The CDR3 nucleotides are TGTGCCCTCCAGGCGGCGGCGAGCACAGATACGCAGTATTTT.

The chain recombines TRBV12-5 with TRBJ1-1, with 7 bases fitting TRBD1. Losses at the gene ends were 1 base for V and 5 bases for J; bases not matched to a gene: 1. Germline CDR1 and CDR2: LGHNT and FRNRAP. CDR3 size: 13 residues. The CDR3 region has the DNA TGTGCTAGTGGTTTGGCGACAGGGACTGAAGCTTTCTTT. This gives the protein CASGLATGTEAFF.

This chain uses TRBV9 with TRBJ2-6; D unresolved. Germline V gives CDR1 SGDLS, CDR2 YYNGEE. The CDR3 loop spans 18 amino acids. Between the trimmed V and J ends, which lost 0 bases and 3 bases, there was a span of 16 bases. This chain's CDR3 is CASSVERSTAVGANVLTF. The CDR3 region has the DNA TGTGCCAGCAGCGTAGAACGCTCGACGGCCGTTGGGGCCAACGTCCTGACTTTC.

This clone was recorded a few times. This chain links TRBV19 with TRBJ2-3; TRBD2 might be the D (7 bases). Germline CDR1 and CDR2: LNHDA and SQIVND (reference sequence). V was shortened by 2 bases and J by 0 bases, with 15 bases between the two germline ends. This CDR3 has 17 amino acids. The CDR3 is CASSIRGRGASTDTQYF. The CDR3 nucleotides read TGTGCCAGTAGTATAAGGGGACGGGGGGCCAGCACAGATACGCAGTATTTT.